The rows below give T cell receptor beta chains drawn from one sample of a study of OX40 agonist ivuxolimab in advanced cancers. The assay was immunoSEQ multiplex PCR, and TCRdb's table has in-frame clones only and misses some. The sample shows more than 50,000 clones, roughly 90% of them seen only once. Specimen: CD4+ or CD8+ T cells sorted from blood, collected in a trial of the OX40 agonist ivuxolimab. These receptors were collected from an adult with an advanced solid tumor such as melanoma, head and neck, liver or kidney cancer. Both conserved end residues are part of each CDR3. The order of the fields is V gene, D gene, clone size, J gene, CDR3 DNA, CDR3 protein. A D gene is named only where the DNA matches it firmly. Size is omitted from some rows. Given values are once, few, many or a class for expanded clones.

V: TRBV2; D: TRBD1; size: NA; J: TRBJ1-1; DNA: TGTGCCAGCTTATCGGGACAGGGTGACACTGAAGCTTTCTTT; CDR3: CASLSGQGDTEAFF
V: TRBV4-3; D: TRBD1; size: once; J: TRBJ2-3; DNA: TGCGCCAGCAGCCAAGATCGAGCAGGGGGCAAAGATACGCAGTATTTT; CDR3: CASSQDRAGGKDTQYF
V: TRBV6-1; D: NA; size: NA; J: TRBJ2-7; DNA: TGTGCCAGCACCCCGGGGTGGGATCCTGACGAGCAGTACTTC; CDR3: CASTPGWDPDEQYF
V: TRBV15; D: NA; size: NA; J: TRBJ2-7; DNA: TGTGCCACCAGCAGAGATATCAACTACGAGCAGTACTTC; CDR3: CATSRDINYEQYF
V: TRBV25-1; D: NA; size: once; J: TRBJ2-3; DNA: TGTGCAGTCGGTCAGAACAGCTCCCCGGGGACGCAGTATTTT; CDR3: CAVGQNSSPGTQYF
V: TRBV4-2; D: TRBD2; size: NA; J: TRBJ2-1; DNA: TGTGCCAGCAGCCAAGCCCCCGGGACTAGCGGGATGGATGAGCAGTTCTTC; CDR3: CASSQAPGTSGMDEQFF
V: TRBV28; D: NA; size: NA; J: TRBJ1-2; DNA: TGTGCCAGCCGGACAGAATCCTATGGCTACACCTTC; CDR3: CASRTESYGYTF
V: TRBV6-1; D: NA; size: NA; J: TRBJ1-5; DNA: TGTGCCAGCAGTGAAGATTCGGGGCATAGCAATCAGCCCCAGCATTTT; CDR3: CASSEDSGHSNQPQHF
V: TRBV6-5; D: TRBD2; size: NA; J: TRBJ2-5; DNA: TGTGCCGTCCGACTAGCGGGACAAGAGACCCAGTACTTC; CDR3: CAVRLAGQETQYF
V: TRBV19; D: TRBD1; size: NA; J: TRBJ1-2; DNA: TGTGCCAGTCAACTCGGACAGGGCATCTATGGCTACACCTTC; CDR3: CASQLGQGIYGYTF
V: TRBV5-1; D: TRBD2; size: NA; J: TRBJ2-1; DNA: TGCGCCAGCAGCTTAGTAGCGGGAGTACGGAATGAGCAGTTCTTC; CDR3: CASSLVAGVRNEQFF
V: TRBV5-5; D: TRBD1; size: once; J: TRBJ1-2; DNA: TGTGCCAGCAGCTTGGTATCGGCAGGGGGTAGCCTAATGAACTATGGCTACACCTTC; CDR3: CASSLVSAGGSLMNYGYTF
V: TRBV14; D: TRBD2; size: NA; J: TRBJ2-5; DNA: TGTGCCAGCAGCCCCCCCCAGGCTAGCGGGTTACAAGAGACCCAGTACTTC; CDR3: CASSPPQASGLQETQYF
V: TRBV7-8; D: NA; size: NA; J: TRBJ1-1; DNA: TGTGCCAGCAGCCTAAGGGGGGAGGGAAGGAACACTGAAGCTTTCTTT; CDR3: CASSLRGEGRNTEAFF
V: TRBV27; D: NA; size: NA; J: TRBJ2-6; DNA: TGTGCCAGCAGTTTTGGGGCAGCCTCTGGGGCCAACGTCCTGACTTTC; CDR3: CASSFGAASGANVLTF
V: TRBV2; D: TRBD1; size: NA; J: TRBJ1-6; DNA: TGTGCCAGCAGTGGGGGGACAGGTCCCTCAAATTCACCCCTCCACTTT; CDR3: CASSGGTGPSNSPLHF
V: TRBV29-1; D: NA; size: NA; J: TRBJ2-7; DNA: TGCAGCGTTGTCAGGGGGGCCGGGGACGAGCAGTACTTC; CDR3: CSVVRGAGDEQYF
V: TRBV19; D: TRBD1; size: NA; J: TRBJ1-1; DNA: TGTGCCAGTAGTCCGCCCGACAGGGACACTGAAGCTTTCTTT; CDR3: CASSPPDRDTEAFF
V: TRBV30; D: TRBD1; size: NA; J: TRBJ1-1; DNA: TGTGCCTGGAACAGGGGGTTGAATGAAGCTTTCTTT; CDR3: CAWNRGLNEAFF
V: TRBV7-9; D: NA; size: medium-sized; J: TRBJ2-7; DNA: TGTGCCAGCGGGGATGTTAGAGGGGGCTACGAGCAGTACTTC; CDR3: CASGDVRGGYEQYF
V: TRBV7-9; D: NA; size: NA; J: TRBJ2-3; DNA: TGTGCCAGCAGCTTATACGGATCTAGCACAGATACGCAGTATTTT; CDR3: CASSLYGSSTDTQYF
V: TRBV5-1; D: NA; size: NA; J: TRBJ1-4; DNA: TGCGCCAGCAGTCCTCTAACAGCAACTAATGAAAAACTGTTTTTT; CDR3: CASSPLTATNEKLFF
V: TRBV7-2; D: NA; size: NA; J: TRBJ1-1; DNA: TGTGCCAGCAGCTTGGCAGGGTCGAACACTGAAGCTTTCTTT; CDR3: CASSLAGSNTEAFF
V: TRBV6-4; D: NA; size: NA; J: TRBJ1-1; DNA: TGTGCCAGCAGTGACGGTGTTTTGGGGACTGAAGCTTTCTTT; CDR3: CASSDGVLGTEAFF
V: TRBV28; D: NA; size: NA; J: TRBJ1-3; DNA: TGTGCCAGCAGTTTGGAGGGCAGGAACGGAAACACCATATATTTT; CDR3: CASSLEGRNGNTIYF
V: TRBV14; D: NA; size: NA; J: TRBJ2-1; DNA: TGTGCCAGCAGCCAAGATCTTTTGAATGAGCAGTTCTTC; CDR3: CASSQDLLNEQFF
V: TRBV5-4; D: NA; size: NA; J: TRBJ2-1; DNA: TGTGCCAGCAGCTTGGAGGGCAGTAACAATGAGCAGTTCTTC; CDR3: CASSLEGSNNEQFF
V: TRBV9; D: NA; size: NA; J: TRBJ1-2; DNA: TGTGCCAGCAGCGGGGCCGCCAAGAGTGGCTACACCTTC; CDR3: CASSGAAKSGYTF
V: TRBV27; D: TRBD1; size: NA; J: TRBJ2-7; DNA: TGTGCCAGCGCACAGGGGGGATACGAGCAGTACTTC; CDR3: CASAQGGYEQYF